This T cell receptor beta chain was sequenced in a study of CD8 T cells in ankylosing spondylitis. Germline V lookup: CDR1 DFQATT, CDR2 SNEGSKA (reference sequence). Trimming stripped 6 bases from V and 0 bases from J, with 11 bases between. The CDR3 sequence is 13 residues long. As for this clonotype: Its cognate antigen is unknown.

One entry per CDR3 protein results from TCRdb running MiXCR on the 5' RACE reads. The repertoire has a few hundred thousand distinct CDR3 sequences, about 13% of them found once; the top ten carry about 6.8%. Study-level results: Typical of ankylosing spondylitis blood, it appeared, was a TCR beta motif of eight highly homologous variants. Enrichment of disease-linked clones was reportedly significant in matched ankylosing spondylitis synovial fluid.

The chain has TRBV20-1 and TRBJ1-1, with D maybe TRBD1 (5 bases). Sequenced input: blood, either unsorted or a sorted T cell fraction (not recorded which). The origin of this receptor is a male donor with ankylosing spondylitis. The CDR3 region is CSATRQLNTEAFF. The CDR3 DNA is TGCAGTGCCACCAGACAGCTGAACACTGAAGCTTTCTTT.